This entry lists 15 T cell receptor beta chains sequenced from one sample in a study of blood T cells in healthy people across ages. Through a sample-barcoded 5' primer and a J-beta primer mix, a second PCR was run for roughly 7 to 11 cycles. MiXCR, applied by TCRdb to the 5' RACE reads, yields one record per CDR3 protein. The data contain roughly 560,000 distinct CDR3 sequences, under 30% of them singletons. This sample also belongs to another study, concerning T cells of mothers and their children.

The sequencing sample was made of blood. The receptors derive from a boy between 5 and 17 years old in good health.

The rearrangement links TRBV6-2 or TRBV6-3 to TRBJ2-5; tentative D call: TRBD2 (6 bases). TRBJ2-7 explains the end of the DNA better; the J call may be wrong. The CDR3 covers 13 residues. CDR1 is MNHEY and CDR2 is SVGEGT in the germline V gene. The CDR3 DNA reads TGTGCCAGCATCAAAAAAGGACTACCCGAGCAGTACTTC. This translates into CASIKKGLPEQYF.

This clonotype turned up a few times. CDR3 coding DNA: TGCAGCGTTGGGCTCCGTTTCCAAGAGACCCAGTACTTC. Protein: CSVGLRFQETQYF. The chain has TRBV29-1 and TRBJ2-5, with D hard to call. CDR3 size: 13 residues. CDR1 is SQVTM, CDR2 ANQGSEA, per germline. Trimming removed 4 bases at V and 1 base at J, with 10 bases between.

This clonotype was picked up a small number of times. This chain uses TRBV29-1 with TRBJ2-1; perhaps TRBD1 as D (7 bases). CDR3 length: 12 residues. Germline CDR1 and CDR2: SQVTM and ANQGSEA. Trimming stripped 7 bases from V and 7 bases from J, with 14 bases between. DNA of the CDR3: TGCAGCGCCCGGGACAGCGGGAATGAGCAGTTCTTC. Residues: CSARDSGNEQFF.

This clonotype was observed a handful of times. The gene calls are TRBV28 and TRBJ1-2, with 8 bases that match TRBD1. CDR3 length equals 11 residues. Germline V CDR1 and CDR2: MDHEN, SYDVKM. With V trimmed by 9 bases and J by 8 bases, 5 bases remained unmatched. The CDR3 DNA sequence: TGTGCCAGTGGACAGGGAAGAGGCTACACCTTC. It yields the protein CASGQGRGYTF.

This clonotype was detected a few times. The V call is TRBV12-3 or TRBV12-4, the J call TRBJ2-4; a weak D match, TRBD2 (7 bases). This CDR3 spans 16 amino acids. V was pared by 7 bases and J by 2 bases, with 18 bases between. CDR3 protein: CASTTWGGAPKNIQYF. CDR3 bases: TGTGCCAGCACTACCTGGGGGGGGGCACCCAAAAACATTCAGTACTTC.

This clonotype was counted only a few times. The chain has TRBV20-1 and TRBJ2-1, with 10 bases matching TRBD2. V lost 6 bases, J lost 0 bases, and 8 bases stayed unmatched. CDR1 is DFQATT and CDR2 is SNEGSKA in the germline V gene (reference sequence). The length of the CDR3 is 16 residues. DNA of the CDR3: TGCAGTGCCCTTCCGGGACTAGCGTTCTCCTACAATGAGCAGTTCTTC. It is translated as CSALPGLAFSYNEQFF.

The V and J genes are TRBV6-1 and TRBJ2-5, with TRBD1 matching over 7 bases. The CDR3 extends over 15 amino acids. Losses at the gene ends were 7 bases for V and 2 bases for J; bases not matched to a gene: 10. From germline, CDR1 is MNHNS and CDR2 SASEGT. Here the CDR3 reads CASIPGRQGQETQYF. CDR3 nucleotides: TGTGCCAGCATTCCAGGAAGACAGGGACAAGAGACCCAGTACTTC.

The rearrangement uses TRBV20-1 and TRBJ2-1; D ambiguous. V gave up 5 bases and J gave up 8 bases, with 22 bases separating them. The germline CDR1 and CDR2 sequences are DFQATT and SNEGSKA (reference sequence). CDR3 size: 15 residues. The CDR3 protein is CSAASGQLALDEQFF. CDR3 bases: TGCAGTGCTGCTTCCGGGCAGCTCGCCTTGGATGAGCAGTTCTTC.

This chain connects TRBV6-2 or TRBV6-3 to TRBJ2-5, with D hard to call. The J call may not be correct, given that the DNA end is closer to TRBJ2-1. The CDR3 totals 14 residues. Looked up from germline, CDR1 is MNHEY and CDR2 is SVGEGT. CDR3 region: CASRPSTPVGEQFF. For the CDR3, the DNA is TGTGCCAGCAGACCCTCGACCCCTGTCGGCGAGCAGTTCTTC.

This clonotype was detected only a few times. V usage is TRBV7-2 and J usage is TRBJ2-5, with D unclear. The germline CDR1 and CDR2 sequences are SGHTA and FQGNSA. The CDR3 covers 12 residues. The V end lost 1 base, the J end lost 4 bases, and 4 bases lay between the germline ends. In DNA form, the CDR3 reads TGTGCCAGCAGCTTAGTAGCAGAGACCCAGTACTTC. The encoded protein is CASSLVAETQYF.

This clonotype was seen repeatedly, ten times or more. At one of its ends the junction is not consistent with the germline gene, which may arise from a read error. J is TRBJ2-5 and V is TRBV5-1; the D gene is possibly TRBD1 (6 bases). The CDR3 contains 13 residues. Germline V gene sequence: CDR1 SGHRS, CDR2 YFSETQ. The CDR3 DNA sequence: TGTGCCAGCAGCTTGGACAGTCAAGAGACCCAGTACTTC. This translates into CASSLDSQETQYF.

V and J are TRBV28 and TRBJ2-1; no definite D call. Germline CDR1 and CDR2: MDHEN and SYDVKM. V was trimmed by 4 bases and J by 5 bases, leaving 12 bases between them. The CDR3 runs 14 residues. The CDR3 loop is CASSSPRVNNEQFF. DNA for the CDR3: TGTGCCAGCAGTTCCCCACGGGTAAACAATGAGCAGTTCTTC.

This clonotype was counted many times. The CDR3 nucleotides are TGCAGCGTCGACAGTGCCGGGGAGCTGTTTTTT. The encoded protein is CSVDSAGELFF. This chain uses TRBV29-1 with TRBJ2-2; D is possibly TRBD1 (5 bases). The CDR3 totals 11 residues. Deletions cut 6 bases from V and 6 bases from J, with 8 bases between. CDR1 SQVTM and CDR2 ANQGSEA come from the germline V gene.

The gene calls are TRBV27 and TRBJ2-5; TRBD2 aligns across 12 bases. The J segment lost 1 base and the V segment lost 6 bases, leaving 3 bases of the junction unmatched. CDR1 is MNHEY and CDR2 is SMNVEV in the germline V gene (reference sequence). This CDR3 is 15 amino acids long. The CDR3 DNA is TGTGCCAGCAGGCGACTAGCGGGGGCCCAAGAGACCCAGTACTTC. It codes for CASRRLAGAQETQYF.

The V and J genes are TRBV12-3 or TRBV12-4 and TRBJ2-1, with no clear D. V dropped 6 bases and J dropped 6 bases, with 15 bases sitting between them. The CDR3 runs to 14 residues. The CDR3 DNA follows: TGTGCCAGCAGCAACCCATCTAGGTCCAATGAGCAGTTCTTC. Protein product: CASSNPSRSNEQFF.